Listed here are 9 T cell receptor beta chains from one sample, sequenced in a study of blood T cell repertoires in COVID-19. The repertoire was sequenced with immunoSEQ multiplex PCR; TCRdb's copy has only in-frame clones and lacks some. The sample has a few hundred thousand clones; approximately 90% are singletons. Sequenced material: peripheral blood. These TCRs come from a man aged 45 to 65 with acute or convalescent COVID-19.

The chain links TRBV3-1 (or the pseudogene TRBV3-2) to TRBJ1-5; D remains unclear. The germline V gene has CDR1 LGHDT and CDR2 YNNKEL (reference sequence). V lost 8 bases and J 0 bases, leaving 8 bases between the germline ends. This CDR3 has 13 residues. The CDR3: CASGLLSNQPQHF. CDR3 in DNA: TGTGCCAGCGGCCTACTTAGCAATCAGCCCCAGCATTTT.

The V call is TRBV7-9, the J call TRBJ2-1; maybe TRBD2 (6 bases). There are 14 residues in the CDR3. The germline V gene encodes CDR1 SEHNR and CDR2 FQNEAQ (reference sequence). The ends were cut back, 5 bases at V and 7 bases at J, with 15 bases in the middle. The CDR3 sequence: CASSPSLTRNEQFF. The CDR3 DNA reads TGTGCCAGCAGCCCATCCTTGACTAGAAATGAGCAGTTCTTC.

The gene calls are TRBV30 and TRBJ1-2, with D maybe TRBD1 (6 bases). This CDR3 comprises 11 residues. Germline CDR1 GTSNPN, CDR2 SVGIG (reference sequence). Deletions cut 5 bases from V and 6 bases from J, with 10 bases between. CDR3 sequence reads: CAWADRHGYTF. The CDR3 DNA reads as TGTGCCTGGGCAGACAGGCATGGCTACACCTTC. The complete variable domain, with remaining parts taken from reference TRBV30 and TRBJ1-2, reads SQTIHQWPATLVQPVGSPLSLECTVEGTSNPNLYWYRQAAGRGLQLLFYSVGIGQISSEVPQNLSASRPQDRQFILSSKKLLLSDSGFYLCAWADRHGYTFGSGTRLTVV.

This clone was seen once. V and J are TRBV9 and TRBJ2-3; 10 positions match TRBD2. CDR3 length: 14 residues. Germline loops: CDR1 SGDLS, CDR2 YYNGEE. With V trimmed by 7 bases and J by 5 bases, 7 bases remained unmatched. The CDR3 protein is CASDRSGGGDTQYF. DNA of the CDR3: TGTGCCAGCGACCGGAGCGGGGGGGGAGATACGCAGTATTTT.

CDR3 DNA: TGTGCCAGCAGTACCCGGGGGGTGAGGGTTAACACTGAAGCTTTCTTT. This encodes CASSTRGVRVNTEAFF. The chain joins TRBV7-9 to TRBJ1-1; TRBD1 might be the D (5 bases). The germline gives CDR1 SEHNR, CDR2 FQNEAQ (reference sequence). V was pared by 6 bases and J by 2 bases, with 19 bases between. This CDR3 has 16 amino acids.

Only a few counts were recorded for this clone. The chain has TRBV19 and TRBJ1-2, with a weak D call TRBD1 (6 bases). The V gene's germline CDR1 is LNHDA and CDR2 SQIVND (reference sequence). This CDR3 has 15 amino acids. Trimming pared 6 bases from V and 2 bases from J, leaving 16 bases between. This CDR3 is CASRPWTDENYGYTF. The CDR3 region has the DNA TGTGCCAGTAGACCCTGGACAGACGAAAACTATGGCTACACCTTC.

The chain recombines TRBV27 with TRBJ1-1; D is unresolved. V lost 3 bases and J 0 bases, leaving 11 bases between the germline ends. This CDR3 has 15 residues. Germline assignment: CDR1 MNHEY and CDR2 SMNVEV (reference sequence). The CDR3 DNA sequence: TGTGCCAGCAGTTTCCTGTCAGGATTGAACACTGAAGCTTTCTTT. Protein sequence: CASSFLSGLNTEAFF.

The chain links TRBV7-3 to TRBJ1-6; 7 nucleotides align to TRBD1. There are 13 residues in the CDR3. The V gene end was trimmed by 8 bases and the J gene end by 7 bases; junction bases not matched to a gene: 5. CDR1 SGHTA and CDR2 FQGTGA come from the germline V gene. The CDR3 region is CASGEQGNSPLHF. CDR3 nucleotides: TGTGCCAGCGGAGAACAGGGGAATTCACCCCTCCACTTT. Drawing the rest from reference TRBV7-3 and TRBJ1-6, the complete variable domain is GAGVSQTPSNKVTEKGKYVELRCDPISGHTALYWYRQSLGQGPEFLIYFQGTGAADDSGLPNDRFFAVRPEGSVSTLKIQRTERGDSAVYLCASGEQGNSPLHFGNGTRLTVT.

This chain connects TRBV2 to TRBJ1-2; the D gene is possibly TRBD1 (5 bases). The germline gives CDR1 SNHLY, CDR2 FYNNEI. V was pared by 1 base and J by 4 bases, with 13 bases between. The CDR3 consists of 15 residues. The CDR3, as DNA: TGTGCCAGCAGTGAAGTTATAGGGGCTGGCTATGGCTACACCTTC. Protein sequence: CASSEVIGAGYGYTF.